This T cell receptor beta chain was sequenced during a study of cytomegalovirus exposure and HLA in healthy donors. This clone was counted a single time. 13 Jbeta primers and 60 Vbeta primers were used for the PCR. Assay: immunoSEQ multiplex PCR; the TCRdb copy retains only in-frame clones and omits some. The table lists 150,000 to 200,000 clones, 80% of them singletons. This CDR3 region has 15 residues. V gave up 6 bases and J gave up 0 bases, with 12 bases separating them. CDR1 is MDHEN, CDR2 SYDVKM, per germline. The gene calls are TRBV28 and TRBJ1-5; D perhaps matches TRBD1 (5 bases). Sequences were obtained from PBMCs. This sequence originates from a woman aged 40 to 50 in good health and CMV-seronegative. The CDR3 loop reads CASRVTVSSNQPQHF. CDR3 sequence (DNA): TGTGCCAGCAGAGTGACAGTCAGTAGCAATCAGCCCCAGCATTTT.